This T cell receptor beta chain was sequenced in a study of cytomegalovirus exposure and HLA in healthy donors. Study-wide results and limits: Later, an analysis found that common viral pathogens appeared to be linked with several of the most significant clusters.

A multiplex PCR was run with 60 Vbeta primers and 13 Jbeta primers. TCRdb's table, derived via immunoSEQ multiplex PCR, lists solely in-frame clones and lacks some. The sample holds 150,000 to 200,000 clones, around 78% seen once. Comment on this clone: Its antigen is still unknown.

The receptor was isolated from a young woman in good health and CMV-seropositive. Sequences were obtained from PBMCs.

Here the CDR3 DNA reads TGTGCCAGCAGCTTGTCAGGGCGGACTAGCAATCAGCCCCAGCATTTT. This translates into CASSLSGRTSNQPQHF. This rearrangement joins TRBV11-2 to TRBJ1-5, with D perhaps TRBD1 (5 bases). CDR1 and CDR2 (germline): SGHAT, FQNNGV. The CDR3 spans 16 residues. With 3 bases removed from V and 0 bases from J, the gap between germline ends came to 12 bases.